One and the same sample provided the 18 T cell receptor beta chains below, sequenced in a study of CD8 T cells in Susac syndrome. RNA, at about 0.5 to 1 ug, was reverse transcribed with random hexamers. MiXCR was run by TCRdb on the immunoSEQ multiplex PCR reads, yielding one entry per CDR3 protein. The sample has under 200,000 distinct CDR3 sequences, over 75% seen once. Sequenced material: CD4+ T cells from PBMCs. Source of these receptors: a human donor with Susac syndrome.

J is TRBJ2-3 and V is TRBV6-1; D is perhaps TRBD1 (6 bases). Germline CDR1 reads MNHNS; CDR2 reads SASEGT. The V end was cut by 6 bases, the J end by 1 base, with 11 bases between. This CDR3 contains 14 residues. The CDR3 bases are TGTGCCAGCAGGGTGGGGGCCGGCACAGATACGCAGTATTTT. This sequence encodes CASRVGAGTDTQYF.

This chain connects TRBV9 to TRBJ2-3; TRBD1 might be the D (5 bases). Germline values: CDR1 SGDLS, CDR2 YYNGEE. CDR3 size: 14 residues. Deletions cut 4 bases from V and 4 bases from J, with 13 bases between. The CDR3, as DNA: TGTGCCAGCAGCTCTCGATGGGGCGCAGATACGCAGTATTTT. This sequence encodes CASSSRWGADTQYF.

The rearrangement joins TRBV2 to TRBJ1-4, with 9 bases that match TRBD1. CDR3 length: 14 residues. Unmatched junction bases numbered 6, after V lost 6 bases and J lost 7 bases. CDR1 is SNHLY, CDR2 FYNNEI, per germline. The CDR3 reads CASSDRGGPEKLFF. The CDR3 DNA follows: TGTGCCAGCAGCGACAGGGGGGGACCTGAAAAACTGTTTTTT.

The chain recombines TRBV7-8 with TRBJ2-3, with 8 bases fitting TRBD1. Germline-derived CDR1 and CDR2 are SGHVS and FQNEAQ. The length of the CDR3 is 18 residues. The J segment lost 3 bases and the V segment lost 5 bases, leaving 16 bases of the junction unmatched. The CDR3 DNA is TGTGCCAGCAGCCCTCGCCGGTTTACCAGGGGGCGTACAGATACGCAGTATTTT. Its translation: CASSPRRFTRGRTDTQYF.

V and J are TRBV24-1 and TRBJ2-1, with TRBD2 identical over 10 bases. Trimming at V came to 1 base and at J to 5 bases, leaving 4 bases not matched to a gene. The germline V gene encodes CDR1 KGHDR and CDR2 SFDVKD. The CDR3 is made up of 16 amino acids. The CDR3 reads CATSDLTSGEDNEQFF. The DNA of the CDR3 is TGTGCCACCAGTGATTTAACTAGCGGGGAAGACAATGAGCAGTTCTTC.

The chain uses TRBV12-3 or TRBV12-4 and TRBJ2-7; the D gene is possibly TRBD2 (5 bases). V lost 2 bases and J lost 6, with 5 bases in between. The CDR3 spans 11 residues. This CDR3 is CASSLRGEQYF. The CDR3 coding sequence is TGTGCCAGCAGTTTACGGGGCGAGCAGTACTTC.

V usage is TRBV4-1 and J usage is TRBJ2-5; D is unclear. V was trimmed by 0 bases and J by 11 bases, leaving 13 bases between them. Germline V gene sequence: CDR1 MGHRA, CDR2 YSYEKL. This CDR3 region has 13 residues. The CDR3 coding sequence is TGCGCCAGCAGCCAAGAAGTTGGGTTGGGGCAGTACTTC. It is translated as CASSQEVGLGQYF.

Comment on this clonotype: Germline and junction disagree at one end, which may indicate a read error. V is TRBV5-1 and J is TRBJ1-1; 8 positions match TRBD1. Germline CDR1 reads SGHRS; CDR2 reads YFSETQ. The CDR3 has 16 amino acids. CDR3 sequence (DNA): TGCGCCAGCAGCTTACTAGGACAGGGACAGAACACAGAAGCTTTCTTT. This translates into CASSLLGQGQNTEAFF.

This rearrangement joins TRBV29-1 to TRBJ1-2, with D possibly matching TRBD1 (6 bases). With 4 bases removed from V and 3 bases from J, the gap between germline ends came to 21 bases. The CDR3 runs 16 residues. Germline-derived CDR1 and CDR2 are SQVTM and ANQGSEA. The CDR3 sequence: CSVARGRLQGDYGYTF. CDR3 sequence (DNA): TGCAGCGTTGCCCGCGGTCGCTTACAGGGCGACTATGGCTACACCTTC.

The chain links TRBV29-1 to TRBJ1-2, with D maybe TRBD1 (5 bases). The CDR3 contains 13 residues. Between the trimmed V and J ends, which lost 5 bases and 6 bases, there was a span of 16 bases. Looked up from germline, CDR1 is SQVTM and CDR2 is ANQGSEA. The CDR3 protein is CSVIEGRRNGYTF. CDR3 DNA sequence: TGCAGCGTTATTGAGGGGCGTAGGAATGGCTACACCTTC.

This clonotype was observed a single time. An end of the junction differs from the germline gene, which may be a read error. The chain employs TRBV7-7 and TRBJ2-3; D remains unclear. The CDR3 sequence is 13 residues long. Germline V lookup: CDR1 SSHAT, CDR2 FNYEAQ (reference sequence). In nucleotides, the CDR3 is TGTGCTAGCAGCTTATCTCAAACAGATACGCAGTATTTT. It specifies CASSLSQTDTQYF.

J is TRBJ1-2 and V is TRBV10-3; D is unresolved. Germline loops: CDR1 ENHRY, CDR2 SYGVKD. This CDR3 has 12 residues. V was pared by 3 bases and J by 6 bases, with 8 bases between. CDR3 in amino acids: CAISDDPNGYTF. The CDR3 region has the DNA TGTGCCATCAGTGATGACCCAAATGGCTACACCTTC.

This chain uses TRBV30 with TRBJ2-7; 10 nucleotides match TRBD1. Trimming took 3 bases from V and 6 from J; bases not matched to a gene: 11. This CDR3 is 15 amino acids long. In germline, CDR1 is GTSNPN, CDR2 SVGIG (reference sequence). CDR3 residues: CAWRQPGQGNAEQYF. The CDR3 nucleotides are TGTGCCTGGAGACAACCGGGACAGGGGAATGCCGAGCAGTACTTC. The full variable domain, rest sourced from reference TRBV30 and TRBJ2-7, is SQTIHQWPATLVQPVGSPLSLECTVEGTSNPNLYWYRQAAGRGLQLLFYSVGIGQISSEVPQNLSASRPQDRQFILSSKKLLLSDSGFYLCAWRQPGQGNAEQYFGPGTRLTVT.

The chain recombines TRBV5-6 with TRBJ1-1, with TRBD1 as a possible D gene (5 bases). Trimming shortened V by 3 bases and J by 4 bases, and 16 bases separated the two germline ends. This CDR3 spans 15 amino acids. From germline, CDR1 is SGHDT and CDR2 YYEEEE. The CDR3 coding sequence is TGTGCCAGCAGCTCAGGGCCCCAAGGGCGCACTGAAGCTTTCTTT. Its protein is CASSSGPQGRTEAFF.

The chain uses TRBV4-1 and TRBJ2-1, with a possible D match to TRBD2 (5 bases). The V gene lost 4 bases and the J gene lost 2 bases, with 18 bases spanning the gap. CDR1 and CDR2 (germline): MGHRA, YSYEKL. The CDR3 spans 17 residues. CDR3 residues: CASSPPQWLAAYNEQFF. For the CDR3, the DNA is TGCGCCAGCAGCCCCCCGCAATGGCTAGCAGCCTACAATGAGCAGTTCTTC.

In DNA form, the CDR3 reads TGTGCCAGCAACATAGCGGGAGCGGAGCAGTACTTC. This sequence encodes CASNIAGAEQYF. The V and J genes are TRBV12-3 or TRBV12-4 and TRBJ2-7; 9 bases line up with TRBD2. The CDR3 runs to 12 residues. V dropped 7 bases and J dropped 7; count of bases not matched to a gene: 5.

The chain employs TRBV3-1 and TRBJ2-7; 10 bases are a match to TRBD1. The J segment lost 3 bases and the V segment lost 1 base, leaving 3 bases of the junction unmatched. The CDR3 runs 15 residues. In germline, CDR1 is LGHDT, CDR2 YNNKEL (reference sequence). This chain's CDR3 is CASSQVGTGVYEQYF. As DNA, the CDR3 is TGTGCCAGCAGCCAAGTGGGGACAGGGGTCTACGAGCAGTACTTC.

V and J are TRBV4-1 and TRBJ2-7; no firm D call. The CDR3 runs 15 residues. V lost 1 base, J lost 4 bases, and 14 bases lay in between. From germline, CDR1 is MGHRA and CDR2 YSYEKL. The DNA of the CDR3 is TGCGCCAGCAGCCAAGGTTCTGGCATTATATACGAGCAGTACTTC. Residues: CASSQGSGIIYEQYF.